These 25 T cell receptor beta chains were sequenced from one sample in a study of graft-versus-host responses after intestinal transplantation. Their cognate antigens are unknown. Assay used: immunoSEQ multiplex PCR; TCRdb lists only in-frame clones, some missing. Of fewer than 150,000 clones listed, around nine tenths are singletons. This specimen consisted of unstimulated CD4+ T cells sorted from spleen or lymph node cells, obtained before intestinal transplant. These receptors were taken from a human donor who received an intestinal transplant.

V usage is TRBV10-3 and J usage is TRBJ1-5; TRBD1 matches 7 bases. The CDR3 is made up of 15 amino acids. The germline V gene has CDR1 ENHRY and CDR2 SYGVKD. The V gene end was trimmed by 2 bases and the J gene end by 4 bases; junction bases not matched to a gene: 5. The CDR3, as DNA: TGTGCCATCAGTGAGGGACAGGAGGGGAATCAGCCCCAGCATTTT. It encodes CAISEGQEGNQPQHF.

This clone was recorded a few times. The rearrangement joins TRBV9 to TRBJ2-3, with 7 bases aligning to TRBD2. CDR1 is SGDLS and CDR2 is YYNGEE in the germline V gene. Trimming cost V 0 bases and J 0 bases; bases outside gene matches: 4. CDR3 length: 16 amino acids. The CDR3 region is CASSVGLAASTDTQYF. DNA for the CDR3: TGTGCCAGCAGCGTAGGGCTAGCGGCTAGCACAGATACGCAGTATTTT.

The V and J genes are TRBV6-1 and TRBJ2-2, with 14 bases fitting TRBD2. J lost 9 bases, V lost 4 bases, and 4 bases had no gene match. The CDR3 loop spans 15 amino acids. Germline loops: CDR1 MNHNS, CDR2 SASEGT. The CDR3 DNA is TGTGCCAGCAGTGGGGGACTAGCGGGGGCTAGGGAGCTGTTTTTT. Encoded protein: CASSGGLAGARELFF.

The rearrangement joins TRBV7-6 to TRBJ1-6, with a weak D call TRBD1 (6 bases). This CDR3 is 15 amino acids long. The germline V gene has CDR1 SGHVS and CDR2 FNYEAQ. V gave up 5 bases and J gave up 6 bases, with 14 bases separating them. The CDR3, as DNA: TGTGCCAGCAGCCTAGGACAGCTTGTTAATTCACCCCTCCACTTT. It translates to CASSLGQLVNSPLHF.

The chain joins TRBV5-6 to TRBJ1-1; D may be TRBD1 (6 bases). Germline V CDR1 and CDR2: SGHDT, YYEEEE. There are 15 residues in the CDR3. The V and J ends lost 1 base and 0 bases respectively, with 10 bases between them. CDR3 sequence reads: CASSLWDTMNTEAFF. The CDR3 bases are TGTGCCAGCAGCTTGTGGGACACGATGAACACTGAAGCTTTCTTT.

On this clone itself: At the DNA level, this CDR3 is encoded by other sequences in the same sample as well. The chain is built from TRBV20-1 and TRBJ2-3; the D is unclear. V was cut by 5 bases and J by 6 bases, with 9 bases left in between. CDR1 DFQATT and CDR2 SNEGSKA come from the germline V gene (reference sequence). This CDR3 is 11 amino acids long. CDR3 DNA: TGCAGTGCTCCCCTTGGGGATACGCAGTATTTT. This gives the protein CSAPLGDTQYF.

The chain couples TRBV9 to TRBJ1-2, with 7 bases matching TRBD1. The CDR3 loop spans 12 amino acids. The ends lost 4 bases at V and 6 bases at J; junction bases unmatched: 3. The germline V gene has CDR1 SGDLS and CDR2 YYNGEE. CDR3 nucleotide sequence: TGTGCCAGCAGCCCTCAGGGGGATGGCTACACCTTC. Protein sequence: CASSPQGDGYTF.

V gene TRBV7-9 combines with J gene TRBJ2-1; 11 bases map to TRBD2. Germline CDR1 reads SEHNR; CDR2 reads FQNEAQ (reference sequence). With V trimmed by 0 bases and J by 9 bases, 1 base remained unmatched. The CDR3 loop spans 14 amino acids. The CDR3 DNA sequence: TGTGCCAGCAGCTTAGCCGGGACTAGCGGTGAGCAGTTCTTC. This translates into CASSLAGTSGEQFF.

The J gene is TRBJ1-6, the V gene TRBV19, with 9 bases aligning to TRBD1. The CDR3 covers 14 residues. The J segment lost 9 bases and the V segment lost 10 bases, leaving 10 bases of the junction unmatched. CDR1 LNHDA and CDR2 SQIVND come from the germline V gene (reference sequence). The CDR3 sequence: CATTRTGEGSPLHF. In nucleotides, the CDR3 is TGTGCCACCACAAGGACAGGGGAAGGTTCACCCCTCCACTTT.

In nucleotides, the CDR3 is TGTGCCAGCAGCCCAAGGAGACAGGGCTCTCCGGAGACCCAGTACTTC. It specifies CASSPRRQGSPETQYF. This chain links TRBV5-4 with TRBJ2-5, with TRBD1 matching over 7 bases. The germline V gene encodes CDR1 SGHNT and CDR2 YYREEE (reference sequence). There are 16 residues in the CDR3. Trimming at V came to 4 bases and at J to 5 bases, leaving 14 bases not matched to a gene.

This clone was counted a few times. This sequence joins TRBV10-1 and TRBJ2-7; possible D gene TRBD1, 7 bases. Trimming took off 3 bases at V and 5 bases at J, with 14 bases between the two ends. Germline values: CDR1 WNHNN, CDR2 SYGVQD (reference sequence). There are 14 residues in the CDR3. CDR3 DNA sequence: TGCGCCAGCAGTGATCAGGGGGGAAGCGACGAGCAGTACTTC. It encodes CASSDQGGSDEQYF.

This clone was detected only once. The CDR3 bases are TGTGCCATCAGTGGGGGGACAGGGGGCCCGGACGGGACCCAGTACTTC. This sequence encodes CAISGGTGGPDGTQYF. This chain connects TRBV10-3 to TRBJ2-5; 12 bases line up with TRBD1. The CDR3 totals 16 residues. Per the germline V gene, CDR1 is ENHRY and CDR2 is SYGVKD. With 4 bases clipped from V and 7 bases from J, the junction kept 10 bases outside the gene matches.

V and J are TRBV29-1 and TRBJ1-2; D might be TRBD1 (5 bases). Germline CDR1 and CDR2: SQVTM and ANQGSEA. The CDR3 has 12 residues. The V gene lost 4 bases and the J gene lost 8 bases, with 14 bases spanning the gap. CDR3 nucleotides: TGCAGCGTTGGAGGCCAGGGTCACGGCTACACCTTC. It encodes CSVGGQGHGYTF.

The genes are TRBV7-9 and TRBJ2-7; 10 bases fit TRBD2. The V gene end was trimmed by 5 bases and the J gene end by 6 bases; junction bases not matched to a gene: 4. Germline V gene data show CDR1 as SEHNR and CDR2 as FQNEAQ (reference sequence). The CDR3 sequence is 13 residues long. The CDR3 loop is CASSRSGGVEQYF. The CDR3 DNA reads as TGTGCCAGCAGCCGAAGCGGGGGGGTCGAGCAGTACTTC.

Details on this clone: A read error may account for a junction end that differs from germline. The J gene is TRBJ2-7, the V gene TRBV10-3; unclear D gene. The CDR3 is 13 residues long. The germline V gene encodes CDR1 ENHRY and CDR2 SYGVKD. The CDR3 here is CAIQTYSSHEQYF. Here the CDR3 DNA reads TGTGCCATCCAAACCTATAGCTCCCACGAGCAGTACTTC.

This chain connects TRBV4-2 to TRBJ2-7, with D perhaps TRBD1 (6 bases). The CDR3 has 13 residues. The germline V gene has CDR1 LGHNA and CDR2 YNFKEQ. Trimming stripped 4 bases from V and 4 bases from J, with 11 bases between. Here the CDR3 reads CASSPRTGYEQYF. DNA of the CDR3: TGTGCCAGCAGCCCCCGAACAGGGTACGAGCAGTACTTC.

J is TRBJ2-6 and V is TRBV29-1; 10 positions match TRBD1. V lost 8 bases to trimming and J lost 3 bases; unmatched junction nucleotides: 13. CDR1 and CDR2 (germline): SQVTM, ANQGSEA. The CDR3 consists of 17 residues. The CDR3 DNA sequence: TGCAGCCCTGACCGGGACAGGGGATCGATTGGGGCCAACGTCCTGACTTTC. This codes for CSPDRDRGSIGANVLTF.

The chain employs TRBV28 and TRBJ1-2; possibly TRBD1 for D (5 bases). The germline V and J ends were trimmed by 6 bases and 5 bases, with 13 bases remaining between them. Germline CDR1 and CDR2: MDHEN and SYDVKM. This CDR3 has 13 residues. The CDR3 spells CASRGPSRYGYTF. Written as DNA, the CDR3 is TGTGCCAGCAGGGGGCCCAGTCGGTATGGCTACACCTTC.

The genes are TRBV5-1 and TRBJ2-2; unclear D gene. Germline CDR1 reads SGHRS; CDR2 reads YFSETQ. V was cut by 3 bases and J by 7 bases, with 13 bases left in between. CDR3 size: 14 residues. CDR3 amino acids: CASSSRLNLGELFF. As DNA, the CDR3 is TGCGCCAGCAGCTCCCGCCTGAATCTCGGGGAGCTGTTTTTT.

The rearrangement joins TRBV5-1 to TRBJ2-1, with TRBD2 matching over 13 bases. V lost 7 bases to trimming and J lost 7 bases; unmatched junction nucleotides: 8. This CDR3 region has 15 residues. In germline, CDR1 is SGHRS, CDR2 YFSETQ. CDR3 DNA sequence: TGCGCCAGCGCACTAGCGGGGGGGCATTATAATGAGCAGTTCTTC. It translates to CASALAGGHYNEQFF.

Written as DNA, the CDR3 is TGTGCCAGTAGTGAATCCAGGGACACTGAAGCTTTCTTT. Translation gives CASSESRDTEAFF. The chain employs TRBV19 and TRBJ1-1, with D possibly being TRBD1 (5 bases). The CDR3 is made up of 13 amino acids. In germline, CDR1 is LNHDA, CDR2 SQIVND (reference sequence). Between the trimmed V and J ends, which lost 5 bases and 3 bases, there was a span of 10 bases.

The J gene is TRBJ2-7, the V gene TRBV2; 9 bases are shared with TRBD1. The CDR3 length is 14 residues. CDR1 is SNHLY, CDR2 FYNNEI, per germline. V trimming: 9 bases; J trimming: 1 base; junction bases outside the gene matches: 7. CDR3 DNA: TGTGCCAGTCAACCGGGACAGGGTTCCTACGAGCAGTACTTC. Translating gives CASQPGQGSYEQYF.

Only one count was recorded for this clone. This sequence joins TRBV25-1 and TRBJ2-7, with no clear D. The V and J ends lost 3 bases and 3 bases respectively, with 15 bases between them. Germline CDR1 is MGHDK and CDR2 is SYGVNS. The CDR3 loop spans 15 amino acids. CDR3 DNA: TGTGCCAGCAGTGAGACCGGGCTCCGGATCTACGAGCAGTACTTC. Encoded protein: CASSETGLRIYEQYF.

The chain is built from TRBV7-8 and TRBJ2-2, with D possibly matching TRBD1 (6 bases). CDR3 size: 16 residues. The germline V gene encodes CDR1 SGHVS and CDR2 FQNEAQ. The ends were cut back, 1 base at V and 2 bases at J, with 11 bases in the middle. CDR3 protein: CASSLEGVPNTGELFF. The CDR3 DNA sequence: TGTGCCAGCAGCTTAGAGGGGGTCCCAAACACCGGGGAGCTGTTTTTT.

This chain uses TRBV25-1 with TRBJ2-7, with TRBD1 identical over 12 bases. CDR3 length: 13 residues. Germline values: CDR1 MGHDK, CDR2 SYGVNS. V trimming: 4 bases; J trimming: 6 bases; junction bases outside the gene matches: 1. CDR3 loop: CASSGDRGPEQYF. DNA of the CDR3: TGTGCCAGCAGTGGGGACAGGGGGCCCGAGCAGTACTTC.